Listed below are T cell receptor beta chains from one sample, sequenced in a study of blood T cell repertoires in COVID-19. Measured with immunoSEQ multiplex PCR; TCRdb has only the in-frame clones, and not every one. The repertoire holds fewer than 70,000 clones, with around 84% as singletons. Sample: peripheral blood. The receptors derive from a human donor in a cohort sampled during active COVID-19. The CDR3 runs from the conserved cysteine through the conserved F or W. D genes are given only for firm matches. The listing skips clone size in some rows; elsewhere it reads once, few, many or a size class.

V	size	J	D	DNA	CDR3
TRBV9	-	TRBJ2-7	-	TGTGCCAGCAGCGTAGAATTAGAGACATCCCCCTACGAGCAGTACTTC	CASSVELETSPYEQYF
TRBV29-1	-	TRBJ2-1	-	TGCAGCGTTCGCGTCTCACCGTTCTCTGCCAATGAGCAGTTCTTC	CSVRVSPFSANEQFF
TRBV6-1	-	TRBJ2-3	TRBD2	TGTGCCAGCAGTGAGACTAGCGGGGGGGCAGATACGCAGTATTTT	CASSETSGGADTQYF
TRBV5-4	few	TRBJ2-3	TRBD1	TGTGCCAGCAGCTTGGACAGGGGGTTGACAGATACGCAGTATTTT	CASSLDRGLTDTQYF
TRBV9	once	TRBJ2-7	-	TGTGCCAGCAGCGTAGACGGAGGAACCTACGAGCAGTACTTC	CASSVDGGTYEQYF
TRBV19	once	TRBJ2-3	-	TGTGCCAGTCGCCCTAGCGCATCCACAGATACGCAGTATTTT	CASRPSASTDTQYF
TRBV7-3	-	TRBJ1-2	TRBD1	TGTGCCAGCAGCTCAGGGGGCGGCTTTGGCTACACCTTC	CASSSGGGFGYTF
TRBV27	-	TRBJ2-7	-	TGTGCCAGCAGTACCGCGGGAACCGGTTTCGAGCAGTACTTC	CASSTAGTGFEQYF
TRBV3-1/TRBV3-2	-	TRBJ2-1	-	TGTGCCAGCATCGGGGAGTTCAATGAGCAGTTCTTC	CASIGEFNEQFF
TRBV27	-	TRBJ2-7	-	TGTGCCAGCGGTCTAGGGGGTCAGTACGAGCAGTACTTC	CASGLGGQYEQYF
TRBV11-2	-	TRBJ2-7	-	TGTGCCAGCAGCTTATATTGGCGGACAGACCTCTCCTACGAGCAGTACTTC	CASSLYWRTDLSYEQYF
TRBV5-6	-	TRBJ1-1	TRBD1	TGTGCCAGCAGGCCTGACAGGGCAGGTGAAGCTTTCTTT	CASRPDRAGEAFF
TRBV4-3	-	TRBJ1-4	-	TGCGCCAGCAGCCATACTTCAACTAATGAAAAACTGTTTTTT	CASSHTSTNEKLFF
TRBV6-6	-	TRBJ2-7	-	TGTGCCAGCAGTTTGACTGGTACCGCCCTCCACGAGCAGTACTTC	CASSLTGTALHEQYF
TRBV9	-	TRBJ2-3	-	TGTGCCAGCAGCGTAGGCCAGGCCGTGAAGCCAGATACGCAGTATTTT	CASSVGQAVKPDTQYF
TRBV7-8	-	TRBJ2-1	TRBD2	TGTGCCAGCTACCTGGGACTAGCGGTTGACAATGAGCAGTTCTTC	CASYLGLAVDNEQFF
TRBV9	-	TRBJ2-3	-	TGTGCCAGCAGCACCCAACTAGGAAGCACAGATACGCAGTATTTT	CASSTQLGSTDTQYF
TRBV11-3	-	TRBJ2-1	TRBD1	TGTGCCAGCAGCCCGGGGGCGGACAGGGACAATGAGCAGTTCTTC	CASSPGADRDNEQFF
TRBV9	-	TRBJ2-3	-	TGTGCCAGCACCCCCGGGAGCACAGATACGCAGTATTTT	CASTPGSTDTQYF
TRBV7-2	once	TRBJ2-1	-	TGTGCCAGCAGCTTAGACCCGGTGGGCTTTTCCTACAATGAGCAGTTCTTC	CASSLDPVGFSYNEQFF
TRBV4-1	-	TRBJ2-1	TRBD2	TGCGCCAGCAGCCAAGCCATAAGTTGGCTAGCGGATGAGCAGTTCTTC	CASSQAISWLADEQFF
TRBV28	-	TRBJ1-1	-	TGTGCCAGCAGCTTCCTTCAGGGGACTGAAGCTTTCTTT	CASSFLQGTEAFF
TRBV4-2	-	TRBJ2-7	-	TGTGCCAGCAGCCGCGGGGAAAGGGTCGAGCAGTACTTC	CASSRGERVEQYF
TRBV7-8	-	TRBJ1-2	-	TGTGCCAGCAGCTTATGGGGGGACTATGGCTACACCTTC	CASSLWGDYGYTF
TRBV10-3	-	TRBJ1-2	-	TGTGCCACCCGGAGGACAGACGGAGAAGGCTATGGCTACACCTTC	CATRRTDGEGYGYTF
TRBV18	-	TRBJ1-5	-	TGTGCCAGCTCATCAGGTACTAGCAATCAGCCCCAGCATTTT	CASSSGTSNQPQHF
TRBV24-1	-	TRBJ1-3	-	TGTGCCACCAGTGATCCCCAAGGTGCGGCAGGAAACACCATATATTTT	CATSDPQGAAGNTIYF
TRBV7-9	-	TRBJ2-7	-	TGTGCCAGCAGCCCGACGAGGGGGACGTACGAGCAGTACTTC	CASSPTRGTYEQYF
TRBV27	-	TRBJ1-3	TRBD1	TGTGCCAGGACGGGACAGGGGATTGGAAACACCATATATTTT	CARTGQGIGNTIYF
TRBV7-6	-	TRBJ2-1	TRBD2	TGTGCCAGCAGCCCGAGGGGGGTAGCGGGAGCCGATGAGCAGTTCTTC	CASSPRGVAGADEQFF
TRBV6-5	-	TRBJ2-2	-	TGTGCCAGCACGGGTTCCTCGAACACCGGGGAGCTGTTTTTT	CASTGSSNTGELFF
TRBV4-3	few	TRBJ2-1	-	TGCGCCAGCAGCCGGGCGGGTTCCTACAATGAGCAGTTCTTC	CASSRAGSYNEQFF
TRBV6-5	-	TRBJ2-7	-	TGTGCCAGCAGTCGAACAGGGTTGTTGTCCTACGAGCAGTACTTC	CASSRTGLLSYEQYF
TRBV10-3	once	TRBJ2-2	-	TGTGCCATCAGTGAGACGGCGGCAGCGAACACCGGGGAGCTGTTTTTT	CAISETAAANTGELFF
TRBV5-1	-	TRBJ2-3	-	TGCGCCAGCAGCTTGGGTGGGGGGTCCACAGATACGCAGTATTTT	CASSLGGGSTDTQYF
TRBV11-2	-	TRBJ2-7	TRBD1	TGTGCCAGCAGCCCTATAACCGGGACAGGGGTCCTCGAGCAGTACTTC	CASSPITGTGVLEQYF
TRBV3-1/TRBV3-2	few	TRBJ1-6	-	TGTGCCAGCAGCCCTAAAACAGGTGGGGGGTCGCCCCTCCACTTT	CASSPKTGGGSPLHF
TRBV19	-	TRBJ2-1	-	TGTGCCAGTAGTACCATTAATGAGCAGTTCTTC	CASSTINEQFF
TRBV24-1	-	TRBJ2-2	TRBD1	TGTGCCACCAGTGACCGCAGACAGGGACACACCGGGGAGCTGTTTTTT	CATSDRRQGHTGELFF
TRBV3-1/TRBV3-2	-	TRBJ2-7	TRBD2	TGTGCCAGCAGCCGACTAGCGGAGCCCTACGAGCAGTACTTC	CASSRLAEPYEQYF
TRBV4-2	-	TRBJ2-7	-	TGTGCCAGCAGCCATGGAGAGGACTCACTTTACTACGAGCAGTACTTC	CASSHGEDSLYYEQYF
TRBV14	-	TRBJ2-5	-	TGTGCCAGCAGCTCACAAGAGACCCAGTACTTC	CASSSQETQYF
TRBV3-1/TRBV3-2	-	TRBJ2-7	TRBD2	TGTGCCAGCAGCCCCCAAAGTGGGGGGAGGGTTTACGAGCAGTACTTC	CASSPQSGGRVYEQYF
TRBV14	-	TRBJ2-1	TRBD2	TGTGCCAGCAGCCAGGGACTACGGGGCAATGAGCAGTTCTTC	CASSQGLRGNEQFF
TRBV5-8	-	TRBJ2-7	-	TGTGCCAGCAGCGGTGGCAACTGGAGGGGCGAGCAGTACTTC	CASSGGNWRGEQYF
TRBV4-3	-	TRBJ2-3	-	TGCGCCAGCAGCCAAGTCCCAGGGTTGAGCACAGATACGCAGTATTTT	CASSQVPGLSTDTQYF
TRBV5-4	-	TRBJ2-5	TRBD2	TGTGCCAGCAGGACTAGCGGGGGAAGGGAGACCCAGTACTTC	CASRTSGGRETQYF
TRBV7-2	-	TRBJ2-7	TRBD1	TGTGCCAGCAGCTCAACGGCGGGACAGGGTAACGAGCAGTACTTC	CASSSTAGQGNEQYF
TRBV27	-	TRBJ2-6	-	TGTGCCAGCAACCATAGTCGGACAGGACTATTTCGGGTCCTGACTTTC	CASNHSRTGLFRVLTF
TRBV9	-	TRBJ2-1	-	TGTGCCAGCAGCGCTCTTCCTAGCTCCTACAATGAGCAGTTCTTC	CASSALPSSYNEQFF
TRBV27	-	TRBJ2-7	TRBD1	TGTGCCAGCAGTGTAGGACAGGACCCCTACGAGCAGTACTTC	CASSVGQDPYEQYF
TRBV2	once	TRBJ2-7	TRBD1	TGTGCCAGCAGCGCACCCCGGGACAGAACTTCCTACGAGCAGTACTTC	CASSAPRDRTSYEQYF
TRBV21-1	-	TRBJ1-3	-	TGTGCCAGCGGCTGCCCTGGACAGGGCGAAAACACCATATATTTT	CASGCPGQGENTIYF
TRBV27	once	TRBJ2-7	-	TGTGCCAGCAGTTTCGGACCAGGAGGGTCCTACGAGCAGTACTTC	CASSFGPGGSYEQYF
TRBV15	-	TRBJ1-1	-	TGTGCCACCAGCAGGGACCAAGGAGGCGCTGAAGCTTTCTTT	CATSRDQGGAEAFF
TRBV9	-	TRBJ2-3	TRBD2	TGTGCCAGCAGCTCGGGACTAGTCACAGATACGCAGTATTTT	CASSSGLVTDTQYF
TRBV9	-	TRBJ2-5	-	TGTGCCAGCAGCGTACAGGGGTATACCCAAGAGACCCAGTACTTC	CASSVQGYTQETQYF
TRBV6-1	-	TRBJ1-1	-	TGTGCCAGCAGTGAGGGGGGGGCTGAAGCTTTCTTT	CASSEGGAEAFF
TRBV14	-	TRBJ2-7	-	TGTGCCAGCAGCCCGCGTCCAGGGGTAGGCGAGCAGTACTTC	CASSPRPGVGEQYF
TRBV13	-	TRBJ1-1	-	TGTGCCAGCAGCTTACAGGAACAGTATGAAGCTTTCTTT	CASSLQEQYEAFF